This T cell receptor (beta chain) was recorded in a study of cytomegalovirus exposure and HLA in healthy donors (dated by TCRdb to about 2017). About the full investigation: An earlier analysis of several hundred of the donors reported about 280 Gb of sequence data and approximately 120 million unique TCR beta sequences obtained from 180 million or so T cells. High-throughput TCR immunosequencing, statistical association of individual TCRs with disease status, and machine learning were combined to predict cytomegalovirus infection status. Typing coverage differed by locus: A, B, C, DRB1 and DQB1 were typed in about 620-630 donors, DQA1 in about 500, DPA1 in roughly 590, and DPB1 in about 450. In the later analysis, no new phenotypic data were used to find candidate immune exposures; instead, reliance was placed on TCR beta sequences and their occurrence across donors. Approximately 300 gigabases of sequencing data and around 85 million unique TCR sequences made up an early release that covered several hundred HLA-typed donors. The aim of the study was to test whether cataloging public T cell receptors could identify signatures of past pathogen exposure. HLA typing covered class I and class II loci at four-digit resolution. To study patterns of TCR occurrence, a later analysis re-analyzed previously published TCR beta repertoires from 700 or so donors and added high-resolution HLA genotyping. Because of strong linkage in the cohort, roughly five DR-DQ haplotypes were treated as single units for association and clustering. In an earlier analysis of 500 to 650 of the donors, high-throughput TCR beta sequencing was used to judge whether each TCR beta V gene segment behaved as functional or pseudogenic. The genetic ancestry cluster associated with self-reported Caucasian donors included 70% to 85% of the roughly 360 genotyped donors. Donor age, sex, ethnicity and CMV serostatus were collected together with the repertoire data. A later genetic analysis used genome-wide SNP genotypes for about three fifths of the 666 donors, treating that subset as a discovery cohort. Using immunosequencing, the study profiled T cell repertoires from 640 or so subjects and related those repertoires to cytomegalovirus serostatus. Every discovery cohort repertoire had been produced on one sequencing platform. In addition to the first cohort of approximately 650 subjects, a separate validation cohort of about 120 different subjects was used. Across some 400 genotyped donors of the cohort, an average of about 240,000 unique TCR beta nucleotide sequences per donor were sequenced, and 15% to 20% of those sequences were non-productive.

Receptor amplification or capture employed the immunoSEQ multiplex PCR assay. For the multiplex PCR, a mixture combining 60 forward primers for TCR Vbeta segments and 13 reverse primers for TCR Jbeta segments was used. Amplification of the CDR3 region of rearranged TCR beta genes was performed with a multiplex PCR assay on genomic DNA. The amplified TCR beta libraries were sequenced on the Illumina HiSeq System as 87-base-pair reads. The published analysis was carried out like this. Across the 500 to 700 repertoires, a later analysis counted 80 million or so unique TCR beta chains, 8.5 million to 12 million of which were shared by at least two donors. To remove PCR and sequencing errors, raw reads were error-corrected and collapsed into unique sequences using a nearest-neighbor algorithm that merged closely related sequences. CDR3 sequences were aligned to IMGT reference sequences to assign V, D and J gene segments. Each retained sequence needed at least a six-nucleotide match to both a V gene segment and a J gene segment. A rearrangement was called productive if the CDR3 had no stop codons and remained in frame with V and J, and every other rearrangement was called non-productive. CDR3 was defined according to IMGT convention as the region running from the second conserved V-encoded cysteine to the conserved J-encoded phenylalanine. Sequences without an unambiguous match to a single V gene segment were excluded from the earlier analysis of a few hundred of the donors. In an earlier analysis of a few hundred of the donors, V segments were called functional above 56.7% productive rearrangements and were called segregating when the between-donor standard deviation exceeded 5%. A statistical classification framework was built to diagnose cytomegalovirus status from the catalog of TCR beta chain sequences. In a later analysis, V and J genes were assigned by comparing TCR nucleotide sequences against IMGT/GENE-DB human TR gene sequences. A later analysis assigned CDR3 sequences and most-parsimonious VDJ recombination scenarios with the TCRdist pipeline. A later analysis defined each TCR beta chain by its CDR3 amino acid sequence plus V-gene family, and excluded reads lacking a unique V-gene family. A later analysis removed 500 to 650 highly shared, low-generation-probability nucleotide sequences to deal with suspected cross-contamination and a sequencing artifact. In a later analysis, a clonal expansion index for each public chain was calculated from normalized within-repertoire ranks of inferred template counts. A later analysis computed generation probabilities with a VDJ recombination model fitted to out-of-frame rearrangements, and checked the results against IGoR. A later analysis scored TCR-TCR, TCR-HLA and TCR-CMV co-occurrence with hypergeometric tests, applying a repertoire-size bias correction to TCR pairs. False discovery rates were estimated in a later analysis by permuting HLA or CMV assignments 20 times. In a later analysis, co-occurring TCRs were grouped with DBSCAN, and TCRdist sequence similarity was added when clustering was performed within HLA-allele-positive subsets. Repertoires with fewer than 30,000 or more than 120,000 public chains, plus five repertoires with anomalous nucleotide sharing, were excluded from co-occurrence clustering. The table was pulled from immuneACCESS by TCRdb, which kept in-frame rearrangements only. Such tables lose some clones; where checked, under half of the loss comes from unresolved V genes, and the rest has no known cause. From that table come the V and J calls and clone size; the DNA was used to work out D and trimming. For this sample there are about 180,000 clones; over 80% appear just once. The ten largest clones represent around 1.4% of the sample.

Notes on this clone: Its antigen is still unknown. No base qualities exist here, and no much larger clone lies one base off it.

The paper as a whole reports these results and caveats: In a later analysis, TCR association rates were found to vary across HLA loci, with the most associated TCRs seen for DRB1 alleles and the fewest for HLA-C alleles. CMV serostatus was the only immune exposure information available for the cohort. A further reported finding was that TCR beta sequences accurately predicted the HLA-A and HLA-B alleles for most subjects in the first cohort. Linkage disequilibrium might explain the correlated functional status among segregating V segments, but an unknown experimental factor could not be excluded. Cytomegalovirus status was reported to be diagnosed by the classifier with high specificity and sensitivity in both the original and validation cohorts. This cohort had only TCR beta chains sequenced, and the lack of alpha or paired-chain data limited which features could be detected. The study gave a list of about 150 TCR beta chains associated with cytomegalovirus. In a later genetic analysis, a missense DCLRE1C variant was associated with V-gene and J-gene trimming of TCR beta chains, and the association was replicated in an independent cohort. In a later analysis, HLA-associated TCR beta chains were found to be more clonally expanded and to have lower generation probabilities than equally common non-associated chains. In a later analysis, most CMV-associated TCR beta chains were found to appear HLA-restricted, with HLA associations seemingly driven largely by CMV exposure. At a false discovery rate of 0.05, a later analysis linked roughly 17,000 TCR beta sequences to specific HLA alleles. A few of the identified cytomegalovirus-associated TCR beta chains were confirmed in vitro to be specific for cytomegalovirus antigens. A cluster of highly shared sequence variants was judged likely to be a technical artifact of the sequencing pipeline. Sequencing depth was assumed to be roughly uniform across donors in the presence/absence analyses, though that assumption may not hold. In a later analysis, several top co-occurrence clusters were reported to appear linked to parvovirus B19, influenza, CMV and Epstein-Barr virus. Because some donors lacked HLA typing at each locus, the association tests relied only on the typed subset. The 87-base-pair reads could not distinguish some IMGT-functional V segments, including TRBV6-2 and TRBV6-3, so those segments were excluded. The authors suggested that the approach could potentially be extended to other disease states and immunological phenotypes. Seventeen rarely observed V segments, including chromosome 9 orphons, were excluded from the earlier analysis of a few hundred of the donors because counts were too low. An earlier analysis of roughly 570 of the donors showed that most TCR beta V segments appeared in productive rearrangements either about 87% or about 30% of the time, which broadly matched IMGT annotations. Most TCR sequences were observed very rarely across donors, whereas some public TCRs were present in many individuals. According to a later genetic analysis, donors in an Asian-associated ancestry cluster had fewer N-insertions in productive TCRs than the approximately 710-donor mean. When HLA alleles, especially DR and DQ, strongly co-occurred, attributing TCR associations to individual alleles was difficult.

Via the germline V gene, CDR1 is WSHSY and CDR2 SAAADI. V drops 0 bases and J drops 0 bases, leaving 12 bases in between. The CDR3 measures 16 amino acids from cysteine to phenylalanine. Just the 48-base CDR3 DNA is kept, in frame starting at base 1. The cohort comprised 670 or so healthy bone marrow donors. Cohort members were all nominally healthy when sampled, although unrecorded immune exposures were likely present. The donor tested CMV seropositive and was one of the 289 seropositive cohort members. Every donor gave a peripheral blood sample, and the peripheral blood mononuclear cells from that sample were used for TCR beta sequencing. The Qiagen DNeasy Blood Extraction Kit was used to extract genomic DNA from the blood cell samples.

The clonotype comes from a girl aged 5-17 years in good health and CMV-seropositive. The sequenced sample was PBMCs. This chain joins TRBV10-2 to TRBJ2-7; no D gene can be assigned with confidence. The CDR3 protein sequence reads: CASSESVYRISYEQYF. The nucleotide sequence is given as TGCGCCAGCAGTGAGTCTGTCTACCGAATCTCCTACGAGCAGTACTTC.